Following are 2 T cell receptor beta chains from one sample sequenced in a study of CD8+ T cells in alopecia areata. Reverse transcribed after extraction, RNA yielded cDNA as the sequencing template. The assay was immunoSEQ multiplex PCR, and TCRdb's table has in-frame clones only and misses some. Of about 150,000 clones detected, around 55% appear once; the ten largest clones hold approximately 20%. The specimen comprised CD8+ T cells sorted from blood, sampled at week 0. These receptors all stem from a human donor with alopecia areata.

This clone was seen ten or more times. The chain combines TRBV27 with TRBJ1-1, with D unresolved. The length of the CDR3 is 15 residues. Germline CDR1 and CDR2: MNHEY and SMNVEV (reference sequence). The V end was cut by 2 bases, the J end by 4 bases, with 14 bases between. The CDR3 loop is CASSLSNGMSTEAFF. DNA of the CDR3: TGTGCCAGCAGTTTAAGTAACGGGATGAGCACTGAAGCTTTCTTT.

This chain uses TRBV2 with TRBJ2-3; 9 positions agree with TRBD1. Germline CDR1 SNHLY, CDR2 FYNNEI. V shed 8 bases, J shed 3 bases, and the junction held 6 bases outside the gene matches. The CDR3 contains 14 residues. CDR3 nucleotide sequence: TGTGCCAGCCGGGCGGGACAGGGAACAGATACGCAGTATTTT. It translates to CASRAGQGTDTQYF. The full variable domain, with the rest looked up from reference TRBV2 and TRBJ2-3, is EPEVTQTPSHQVTQMGQEVILRCVPISNHLYFYWYRQILGQKVEFLVSFYNNEISEKSEIFDDQFSVERPDGSNFTLKIRSTKLEDSAMYFCASRAGQGTDTQYFGPGTRLTVL.